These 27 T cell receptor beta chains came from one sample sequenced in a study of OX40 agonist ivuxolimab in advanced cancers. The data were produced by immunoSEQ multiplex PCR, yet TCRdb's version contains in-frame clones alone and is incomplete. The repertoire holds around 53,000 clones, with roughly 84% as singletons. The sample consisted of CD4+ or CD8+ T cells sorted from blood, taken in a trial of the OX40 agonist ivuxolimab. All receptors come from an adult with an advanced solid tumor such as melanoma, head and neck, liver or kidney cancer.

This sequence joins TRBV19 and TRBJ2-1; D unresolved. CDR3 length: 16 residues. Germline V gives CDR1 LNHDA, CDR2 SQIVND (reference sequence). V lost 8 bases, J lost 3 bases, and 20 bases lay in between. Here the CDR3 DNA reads TGTGCCAGTGGATCCCCCCAGTTGGGGTTCTACAATGAGCAGTTCTTC. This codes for CASGSPQLGFYNEQFF.

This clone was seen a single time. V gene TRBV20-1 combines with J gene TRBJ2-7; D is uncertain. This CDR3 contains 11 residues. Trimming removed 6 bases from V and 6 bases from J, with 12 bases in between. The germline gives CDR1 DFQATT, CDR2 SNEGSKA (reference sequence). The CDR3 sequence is CSAGRWPEQYF. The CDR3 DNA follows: TGCAGTGCAGGCCGCTGGCCCGAGCAGTACTTC.

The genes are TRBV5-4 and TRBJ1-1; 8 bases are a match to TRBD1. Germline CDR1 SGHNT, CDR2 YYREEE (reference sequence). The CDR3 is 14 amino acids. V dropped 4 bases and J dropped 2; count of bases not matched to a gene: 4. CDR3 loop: CASSQGQENTEAFF. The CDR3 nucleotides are TGTGCCAGCAGCCAGGGACAGGAAAACACTGAAGCTTTCTTT.

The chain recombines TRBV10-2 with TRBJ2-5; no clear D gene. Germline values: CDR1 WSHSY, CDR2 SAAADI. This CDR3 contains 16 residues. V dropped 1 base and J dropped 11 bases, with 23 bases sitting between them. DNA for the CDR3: TGCGCCAGCAGTGAGTTGGGCCCACACTCCACCACCAAGCAGTACTTC. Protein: CASSELGPHSTTKQYF.

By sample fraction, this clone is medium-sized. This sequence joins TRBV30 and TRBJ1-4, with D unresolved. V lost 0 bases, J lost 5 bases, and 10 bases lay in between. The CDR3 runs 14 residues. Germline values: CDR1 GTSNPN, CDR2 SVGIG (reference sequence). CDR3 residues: CAWSVKKGNEKLFF. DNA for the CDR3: TGTGCCTGGAGTGTTAAGAAAGGCAATGAAAAACTGTTTTTT.

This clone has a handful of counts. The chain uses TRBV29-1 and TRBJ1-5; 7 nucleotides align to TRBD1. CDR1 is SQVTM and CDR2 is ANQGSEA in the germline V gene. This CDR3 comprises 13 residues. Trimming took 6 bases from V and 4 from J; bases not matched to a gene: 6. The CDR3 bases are TGCAGCGTCCAGGGACAGAGTAATCAGCCCCAGCATTTT. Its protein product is CSVQGQSNQPQHF.

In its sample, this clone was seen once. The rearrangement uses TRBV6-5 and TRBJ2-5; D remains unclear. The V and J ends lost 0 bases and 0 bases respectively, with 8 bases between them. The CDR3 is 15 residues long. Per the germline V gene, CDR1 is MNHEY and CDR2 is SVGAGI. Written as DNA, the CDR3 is TGTGCCAGCAGTTACTCCATAGTACACCAAGAGACCCAGTACTTC. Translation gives CASSYSIVHQETQYF.

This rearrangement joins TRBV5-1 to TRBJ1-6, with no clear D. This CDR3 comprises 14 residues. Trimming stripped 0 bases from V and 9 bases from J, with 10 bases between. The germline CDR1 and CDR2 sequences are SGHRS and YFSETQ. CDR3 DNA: TGCGCCAGCAGCTTGGAGGGTTCCAGTTCACCCCTCCACTTT. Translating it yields CASSLEGSSSPLHF. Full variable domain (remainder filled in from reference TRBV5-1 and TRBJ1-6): KAGVTQTPRYLIKTRGQQVTLSCSPISGHRSVSWYQQTPGQGLQFLFEYFSETQRNKGNFPGRFSGRQFSNSRSEMNVSTLELGDSALYLCASSLEGSSSPLHFGNGTRLTVT.

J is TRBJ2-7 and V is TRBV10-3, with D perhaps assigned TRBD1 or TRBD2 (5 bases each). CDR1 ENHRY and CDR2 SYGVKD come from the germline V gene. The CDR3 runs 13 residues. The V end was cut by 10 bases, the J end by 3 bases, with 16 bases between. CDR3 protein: CATRGVGLYEQYF. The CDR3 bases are TGTGCCACCAGAGGGGTAGGACTCTACGAGCAGTACTTC.

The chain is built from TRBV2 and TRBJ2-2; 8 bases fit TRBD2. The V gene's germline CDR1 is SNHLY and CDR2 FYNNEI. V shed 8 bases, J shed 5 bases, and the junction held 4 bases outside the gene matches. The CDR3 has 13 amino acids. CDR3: CASLGGGTGELFF. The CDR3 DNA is TGTGCCAGCTTAGGCGGGGGGACCGGGGAGCTGTTTTTT. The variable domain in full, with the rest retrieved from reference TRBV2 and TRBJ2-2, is EPEVTQTPSHQVTQMGQEVILRCVPISNHLYFYWYRQILGQKVEFLVSFYNNEISEKSEIFDDQFSVERPDGSNFTLKIRSTKLEDSAMYFCASLGGGTGELFFGEGSRLTVL.

The CDR3 is CASSFLAGAHEQFF. The CDR3 DNA reads as TGTGCCAGCAGCTTTCTAGCGGGAGCCCATGAGCAGTTCTTC. This sequence joins TRBV7-8 and TRBJ2-1; TRBD2 aligns across 10 bases. Trimming cost V 3 bases and J 8 bases; bases outside gene matches: 4. The CDR3 sequence is 14 residues long. Germline lookup yields CDR1 SGHVS and CDR2 FQNEAQ.

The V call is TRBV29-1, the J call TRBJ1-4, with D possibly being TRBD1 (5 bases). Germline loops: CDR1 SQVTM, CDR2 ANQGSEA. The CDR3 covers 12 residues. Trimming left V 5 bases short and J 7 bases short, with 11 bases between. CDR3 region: CSVRGGGEKLFF. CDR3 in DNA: TGCAGCGTTCGGGGGGGAGGTGAAAAACTGTTTTTT.

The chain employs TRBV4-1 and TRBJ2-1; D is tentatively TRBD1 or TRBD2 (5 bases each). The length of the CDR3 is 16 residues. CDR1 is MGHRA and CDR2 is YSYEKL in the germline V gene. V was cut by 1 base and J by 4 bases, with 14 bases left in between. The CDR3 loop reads CASSQGVTGPYNEQFF. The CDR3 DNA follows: TGCGCCAGCAGCCAAGGAGTCACGGGGCCGTACAATGAGCAGTTCTTC.

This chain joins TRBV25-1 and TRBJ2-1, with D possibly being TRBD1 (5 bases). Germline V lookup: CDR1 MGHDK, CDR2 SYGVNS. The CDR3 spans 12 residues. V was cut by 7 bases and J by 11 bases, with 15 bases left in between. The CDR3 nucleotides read TGTGCCAGCAAGGGGTCAGGCCAAAAGCAGTTCTTC. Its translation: CASKGSGQKQFF.

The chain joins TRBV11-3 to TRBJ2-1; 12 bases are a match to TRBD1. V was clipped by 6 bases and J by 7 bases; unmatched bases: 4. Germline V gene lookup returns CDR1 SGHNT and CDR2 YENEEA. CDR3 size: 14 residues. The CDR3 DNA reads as TGTGCCAGCAGTAGGGACAGGGGGCTTAATGAGCAGTTCTTC. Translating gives CASSRDRGLNEQFF.

Here the CDR3 reads CASSAGNGNTIYF. CDR3 coding DNA: TGTGCCAGCAGTGCGGGTAACGGAAACACCATATATTTT. The chain employs TRBV6-1 and TRBJ1-3; D is unclear. The CDR3 runs 13 residues. CDR1 is MNHNS and CDR2 is SASEGT in the germline V gene. V shed 4 bases and J shed 4 bases, with 8 bases lying between them.

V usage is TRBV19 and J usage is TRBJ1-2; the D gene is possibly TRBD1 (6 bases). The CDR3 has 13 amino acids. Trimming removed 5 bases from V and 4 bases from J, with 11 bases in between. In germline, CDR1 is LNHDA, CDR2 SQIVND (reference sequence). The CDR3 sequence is CASSFLGGYGYTF. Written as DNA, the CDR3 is TGTGCCAGTAGTTTCTTAGGGGGCTATGGCTACACCTTC.

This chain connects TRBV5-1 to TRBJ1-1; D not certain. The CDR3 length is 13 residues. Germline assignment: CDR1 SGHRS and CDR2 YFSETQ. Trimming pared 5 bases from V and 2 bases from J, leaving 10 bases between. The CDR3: CASREGGNTEAFF. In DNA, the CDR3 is TGCGCCAGCAGGGAGGGAGGCAACACTGAAGCTTTCTTT.

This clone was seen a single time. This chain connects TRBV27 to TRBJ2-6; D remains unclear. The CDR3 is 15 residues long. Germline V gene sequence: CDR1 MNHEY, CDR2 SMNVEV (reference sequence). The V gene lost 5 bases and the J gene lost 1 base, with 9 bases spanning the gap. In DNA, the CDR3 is TGTGCCAGCAGTCCACTGCCTTCTGGGGCCAACGTCCTGACTTTC. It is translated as CASSPLPSGANVLTF.

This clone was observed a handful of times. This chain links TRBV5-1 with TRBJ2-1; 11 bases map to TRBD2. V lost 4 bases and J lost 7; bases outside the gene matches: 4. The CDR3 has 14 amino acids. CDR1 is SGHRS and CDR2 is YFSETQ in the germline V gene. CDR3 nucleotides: TGCGCCAGCAGCCAAAGGACTAGCGGGAATGAGCAGTTCTTC. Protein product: CASSQRTSGNEQFF.

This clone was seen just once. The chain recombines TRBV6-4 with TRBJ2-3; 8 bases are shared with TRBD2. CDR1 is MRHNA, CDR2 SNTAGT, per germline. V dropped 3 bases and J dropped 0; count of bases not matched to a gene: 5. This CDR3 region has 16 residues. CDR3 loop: CASSERAGASTDTQYF. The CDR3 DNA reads TGTGCCAGCAGTGAAAGAGCGGGAGCTAGCACAGATACGCAGTATTTT.

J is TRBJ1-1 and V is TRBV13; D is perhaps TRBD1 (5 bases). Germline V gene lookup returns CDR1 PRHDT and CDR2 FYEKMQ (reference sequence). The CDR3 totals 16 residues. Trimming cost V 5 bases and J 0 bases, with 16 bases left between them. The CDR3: CASSNRGGGMNTEAFF. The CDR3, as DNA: TGTGCCAGCAGCAACCGGGGGGGTGGCATGAACACTGAAGCTTTCTTT. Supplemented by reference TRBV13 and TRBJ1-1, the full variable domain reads AAGVIQSPRHLIKEKRETATLKCYPIPRHDTVYWYQQGPGQDPQFLISFYEKMQSDKGSIPDRFSAQQFSDYHSELNMSSLELGDSALYFCASSNRGGGMNTEAFFGQGTRLTVV.

The CDR3 loop is CASSEGSGGSASGELFF. The CDR3 coding sequence is TGTGCCAGCAGTGAAGGGTCGGGTGGGAGTGCTTCCGGGGAGCTGTTTTTT. The genes are TRBV6-1 and TRBJ2-2; D may be TRBD2 (5 bases). V was shortened by 1 base and J by 6 bases, with 18 bases between the two germline ends. The CDR3 extends over 17 amino acids. Germline V gene data show CDR1 as MNHNS and CDR2 as SASEGT.

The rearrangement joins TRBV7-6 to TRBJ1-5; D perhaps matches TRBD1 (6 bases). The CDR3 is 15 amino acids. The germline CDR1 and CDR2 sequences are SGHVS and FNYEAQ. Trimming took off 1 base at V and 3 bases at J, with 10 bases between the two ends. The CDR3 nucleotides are TGTGCCAGCAGCTTAGGAGGGGGGTACAATCAGCCCCAGCATTTT. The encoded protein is CASSLGGGYNQPQHF.

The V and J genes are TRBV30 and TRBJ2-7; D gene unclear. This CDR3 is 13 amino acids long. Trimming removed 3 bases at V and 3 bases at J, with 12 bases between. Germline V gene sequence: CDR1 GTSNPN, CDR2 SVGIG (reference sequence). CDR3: CAWSRNFNYEQYF. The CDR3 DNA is TGTGCCTGGAGCAGAAATTTTAACTACGAGCAGTACTTC.

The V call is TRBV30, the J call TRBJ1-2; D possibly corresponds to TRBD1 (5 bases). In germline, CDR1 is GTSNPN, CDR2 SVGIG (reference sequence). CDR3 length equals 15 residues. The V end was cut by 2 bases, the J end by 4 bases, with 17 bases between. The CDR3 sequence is CAWSYPGRELYGYTF. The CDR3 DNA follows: TGTGCCTGGAGTTACCCAGGGAGGGAACTCTATGGCTACACCTTC.

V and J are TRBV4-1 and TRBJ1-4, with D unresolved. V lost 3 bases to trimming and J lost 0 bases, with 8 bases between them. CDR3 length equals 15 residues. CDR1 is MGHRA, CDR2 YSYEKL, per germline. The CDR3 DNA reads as TGCGCCAGCAGCCAGGGCAGATCAACTAATGAAAAACTGTTTTTT. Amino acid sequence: CASSQGRSTNEKLFF.